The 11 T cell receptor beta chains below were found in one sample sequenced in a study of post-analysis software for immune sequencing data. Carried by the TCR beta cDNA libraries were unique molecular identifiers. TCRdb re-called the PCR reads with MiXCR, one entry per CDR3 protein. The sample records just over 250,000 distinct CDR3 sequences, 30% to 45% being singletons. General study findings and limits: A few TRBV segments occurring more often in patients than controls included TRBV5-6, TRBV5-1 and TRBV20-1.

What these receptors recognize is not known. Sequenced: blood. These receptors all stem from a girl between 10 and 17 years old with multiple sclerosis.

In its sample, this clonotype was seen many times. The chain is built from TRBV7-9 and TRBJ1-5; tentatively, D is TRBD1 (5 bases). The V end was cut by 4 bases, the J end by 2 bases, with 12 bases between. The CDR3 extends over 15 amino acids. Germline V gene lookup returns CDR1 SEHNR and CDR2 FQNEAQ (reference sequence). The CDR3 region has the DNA TGTGCCAGCAGCTCTCAGGGCCGCGGCAATCAGCCCCAGCATTTT. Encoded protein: CASSSQGRGNQPQHF.

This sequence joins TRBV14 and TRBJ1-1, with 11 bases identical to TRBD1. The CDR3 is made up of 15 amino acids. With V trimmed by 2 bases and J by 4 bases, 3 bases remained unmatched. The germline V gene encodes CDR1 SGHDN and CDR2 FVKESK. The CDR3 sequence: CASSQWTGGLTEAFF. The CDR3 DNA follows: TGTGCCAGCAGCCAATGGACAGGGGGCCTCACTGAAGCTTTCTTT. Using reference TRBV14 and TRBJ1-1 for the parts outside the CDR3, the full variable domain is EAGVTQFPSHSVIEKGQTVTLRCDPISGHDNLYWYRRVMGKEIKFLLHFVKESKQDESGMPNNRFLAERTGGTYSTLKVQPAELEDSGVYFCASSQWTGGLTEAFFGQGTRLTVV.

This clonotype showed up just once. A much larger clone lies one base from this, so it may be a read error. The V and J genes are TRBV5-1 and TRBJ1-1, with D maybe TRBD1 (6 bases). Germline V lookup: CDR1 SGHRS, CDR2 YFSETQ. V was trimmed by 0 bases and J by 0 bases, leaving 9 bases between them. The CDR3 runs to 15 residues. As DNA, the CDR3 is TGCGCCAGCAGCTTGGAGCAGGGGATGAACACTGAAGCTTTCTTT. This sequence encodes CASSLEQGMNTEAFF. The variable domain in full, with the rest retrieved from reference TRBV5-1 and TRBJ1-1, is KAGVTQTPRYLIKTRGQQVTLSCSPISGHRSVSWYQQTPGQGLQFLFEYFSETQRNKGNFPGRFSGRQFSNSRSEMNVSTLELGDSALYLCASSLEQGMNTEAFFGQGTRLTVV.

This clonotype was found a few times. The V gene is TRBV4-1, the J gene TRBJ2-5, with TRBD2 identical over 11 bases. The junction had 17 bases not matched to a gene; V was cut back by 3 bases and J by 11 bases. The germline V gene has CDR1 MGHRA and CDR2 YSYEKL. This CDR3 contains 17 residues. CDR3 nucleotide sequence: TGCGCCAGCAGCCAGTGGCCTCCGGGACTAGCGGAGAATGAGCAGTACTTC. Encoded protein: CASSQWPPGLAENEQYF.

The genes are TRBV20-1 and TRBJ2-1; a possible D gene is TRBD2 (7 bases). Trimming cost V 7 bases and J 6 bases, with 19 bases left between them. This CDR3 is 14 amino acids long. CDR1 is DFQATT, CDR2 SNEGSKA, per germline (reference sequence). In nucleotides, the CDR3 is TGCAGTGGACAGGAGAGGGGGGGCCTCAATGAGCAGTTCTTC. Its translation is CSGQERGGLNEQFF.

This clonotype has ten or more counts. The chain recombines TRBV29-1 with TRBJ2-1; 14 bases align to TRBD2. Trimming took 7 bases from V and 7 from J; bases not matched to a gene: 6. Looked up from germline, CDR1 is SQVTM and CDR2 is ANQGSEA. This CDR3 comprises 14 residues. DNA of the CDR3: TGCAGCGGCGCGACTAGCGGGGGGGCAAATGAGCAGTTCTTC. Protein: CSGATSGGANEQFF.

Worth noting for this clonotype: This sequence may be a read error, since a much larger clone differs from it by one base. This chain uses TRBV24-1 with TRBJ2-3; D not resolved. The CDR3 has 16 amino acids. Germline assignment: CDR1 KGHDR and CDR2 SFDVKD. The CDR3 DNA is TGTGCCACCAGTGATTTCGCGGCAGACGCCACAGATGCGCAGTATTTT. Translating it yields CATSDFAADATDAQYF.

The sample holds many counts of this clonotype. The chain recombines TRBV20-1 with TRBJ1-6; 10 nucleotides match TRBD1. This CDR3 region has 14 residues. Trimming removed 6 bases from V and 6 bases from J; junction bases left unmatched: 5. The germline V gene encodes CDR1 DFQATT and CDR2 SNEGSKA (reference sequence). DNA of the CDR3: TGCAGTGCGAGCCGGGACAGGGGTAATTCACCCCTCCACTTT. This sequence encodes CSASRDRGNSPLHF.

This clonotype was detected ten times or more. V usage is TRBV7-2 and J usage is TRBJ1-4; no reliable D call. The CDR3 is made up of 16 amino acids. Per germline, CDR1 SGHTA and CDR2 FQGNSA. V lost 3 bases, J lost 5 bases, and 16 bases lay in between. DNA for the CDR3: TGTGCCAGCAGCTTGGGTCCCGGGAACGGCAATGAAAAACTGTTTTTT. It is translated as CASSLGPGNGNEKLFF.

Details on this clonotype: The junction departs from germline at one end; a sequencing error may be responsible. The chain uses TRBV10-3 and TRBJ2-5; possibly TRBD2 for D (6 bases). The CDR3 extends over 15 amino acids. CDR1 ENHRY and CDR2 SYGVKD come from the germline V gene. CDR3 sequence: CVISKGASDQEPQYF. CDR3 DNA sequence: TGTGTCATCAGTAAAGGAGCTAGCGACCAAGAGCCCCAGTACTTC.

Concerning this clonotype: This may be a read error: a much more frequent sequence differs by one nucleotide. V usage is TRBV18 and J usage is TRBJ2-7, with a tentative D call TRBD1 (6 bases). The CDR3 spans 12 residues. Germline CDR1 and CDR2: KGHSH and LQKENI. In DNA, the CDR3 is TGTGCCAGCCCACCCACAGGGTCTGAGCAGTACTTC. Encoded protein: CASPPTGSEQYF.